This T cell receptor (beta chain) was sequenced for a study of human T cells and chemical hapten exposure. V dropped 2 bases and J dropped 2 bases, with 14 bases sitting between them. The CDR3 sequence is 17 residues long. Germline CDR1 reads SGHRS; CDR2 reads YFSETQ. TCRdb recomputed calls from the RACE reads with MiXCR, one row per CDR3 protein. The data contain 300,000 to 350,000 distinct CDR3 sequences, around 7% of them singletons. Time point meaning: patch test 1, 2 weeks after DPC sensitization. Noted treatment: therapeutic diphenylcyclopropenone sensitization with weekly scalp DPC. The rearrangement uses TRBV5-1 and TRBJ2-6; D is uncertain. This specimen consisted of whole blood, obtained in connection with sensitization to the hapten diphenylcyclopropenone (DPC). This receptor was taken from a woman aged 18-29 years with alopecia areata. Some clones in this sample may be carry-over from other donors' samples. CDR3 nucleotides: TGCGCCAGCAGCTTTCAGGAGCAGTCTACTGGGGCCAACGTCCTGACTTTC. It codes for CASSFQEQSTGANVLTF.